This T cell receptor (beta chain) derives from a study of identical twins. Healthy Caucasians alone served as donors. MiXCR, run by TCRdb on the 5' RACE reads, gives a single entry per CDR3 protein. The sample holds just under 650,000 distinct CDR3 sequences; just over 7% are singletons and the top ten take less than 2%. Details on this clonotype: Its specificity is not known.

General study results and limits: Insertions were fewer in abundant cord blood beta clonotypes, whereas memory repertoires showed none of this pattern.

Germline assignment: CDR1 SGHRS and CDR2 YFSETQ. Trimming removed 0 bases at V and 5 bases at J, with 11 bases between. The CDR3 covers 14 residues. These data are also associated with another study on yellow fever vaccine responses in identical twins.

The chain combines TRBV5-1 with TRBJ2-5; D possibly uses TRBD1 or TRBD2 (5 bases each). The TCR sequence derives from a woman aged 18 to 35 in good health. Source material: PBMCs. This CDR3 is CASSLAHGTETQYF. CDR3 sequence (DNA): TGCGCCAGCAGCTTGGCCCACGGGACGGAGACCCAGTACTTC.